The rows below give T cell receptor beta chains drawn from one sample of a study of blood T cell repertoires in COVID-19. Repertoires were generated with immunoSEQ multiplex PCR, while TCRdb's copy carries only in-frame clones and drops some. The sample includes roughly 230,000 clones, around 82% seen only once; the top ten take 4.4%. Sequenced input: peripheral blood. These TCRs come from a man over 45 with active or convalescent COVID-19. The CDR3 runs from the conserved cysteine through the conserved F or W. D genes are given only for firm matches. Size tells how often a clone was seen (once, few, many) or the class of an expanded clone, and some rows leave it out.

clone_size j_call d_call v_call cdr3_nt cdr3_aa
- TRBJ2-1 - TRBV6-5 TGTGCCAGCAGGGACTGGAATGAGCAGTTCTTC CASRDWNEQFF
once TRBJ1-4 TRBD1 TRBV25-1 TGTGCCAGCAGTGAACCCAGGGGGCTCAAGAATGAAAAACTGTTTTTT CASSEPRGLKNEKLFF
- TRBJ2-2 - TRBV4-1 TGCGCCAGCAGCCCAGGGGTTGGGGAGCTGTTTTTT CASSPGVGELFF
once TRBJ2-3 TRBD1 TRBV2 TGTGCCAGCAGAGACAGGGCTACAGATACGCAGTATTTT CASRDRATDTQYF
once TRBJ2-2 TRBD1 TRBV2 TGTGCCAGCAGACTCTATCGGGTGGGACAGGGCACCGGGGAGCTGTTTTTT CASRLYRVGQGTGELFF
once TRBJ1-1 - TRBV5-4 TGTGCCAGCAGCTTGCCTCCGAACACTGAAGCTTTCTTT CASSLPPNTEAFF
- TRBJ1-3 TRBD1 TRBV11-2 TGTGCCAGCAGCTTAAGAGGGGGCCTTTCTGGAAACACCATATATTTT CASSLRGGLSGNTIYF
- TRBJ2-1 TRBD2 TRBV6-4 TGTGCCAGCAGTCGACTAGCGGGGGGGCAAGGCGGTGAGCAGTTCTTC CASSRLAGGQGGEQFF
few TRBJ1-2 - TRBV7-8 TGTGCCAGCAGCTTAGGAGATAACTATGGCTACACCTTC CASSLGDNYGYTF
few TRBJ2-2 - TRBV11-2 TGTGCCACCACGAGTCCAGGTTTAGGTACCGGGGAGCTGTTTTTT CATTSPGLGTGELFF
once TRBJ2-2 - TRBV7-2 TGTGCCAGCAGCTTATCCGGGCAGGGCTTTGACGGGGAGCTGTTTTTT CASSLSGQGFDGELFF
- TRBJ1-4 - TRBV6-1 TGTGCCAGCAGTGAAGTTGCAGGACTGTTTTTT CASSEVAGLFF
- TRBJ2-3 TRBD1 TRBV3-1/TRBV3-2 TGTGCCAGCACCGCGGCCGGGACAGGGTCAGATACGCAGTATTTT CASTAAGTGSDTQYF
- TRBJ1-3 - TRBV19 TGTGCCAGTACCCGGGACTTCTTTTCCGGAAACACCATATATTTT CASTRDFFSGNTIYF
- TRBJ1-2 - TRBV10-3 TGTGCCATCAGCCCAGGGTTAGCTAACTATGGCTACACCTTC CAISPGLANYGYTF
once TRBJ2-7 - TRBV7-8 TGTGCCAGCAGCTATAACCCGGGATTAGCCTACGAGCAGTACTTC CASSYNPGLAYEQYF
- TRBJ1-6 TRBD1 TRBV9 TGTGCCAGCAGCATGACAGGGAATAATTCACCCCTCCACTTT CASSMTGNNSPLHF
- TRBJ2-3 TRBD1 TRBV7-9 TGTGCCAGCAGCGCCCGACAGGGTTCTGTAGCAGATACGCAGTATTTT CASSARQGSVADTQYF
- TRBJ1-2 TRBD1 TRBV6-5 TGTGCCAGCGGGAGTCCGCCGGGACAGGCCTATGGCTACACCTTC CASGSPPGQAYGYTF
- TRBJ2-3 TRBD1 TRBV19 TGTGCCAGTAGTATAGCGGGACAGGGGATGGATACGCAGTATTTT CASSIAGQGMDTQYF
- TRBJ1-4 - TRBV5-5 TGTGCCAGCAGCTCCCTTGGAGGGCGCGATAATGAAAAACTGTTTTTT CASSSLGGRDNEKLFF
- TRBJ1-5 - TRBV19 TGTGCCAGTAAACAGGGCAATCAGCCCCAGCATTTT CASKQGNQPQHF
- TRBJ1-5 - TRBV28 TGTGCCAGCAGTCCGGGGGGTTATAGCAATCAGCCCCAGCATTTT CASSPGGYSNQPQHF
once TRBJ2-1 TRBD1 TRBV2 TGTGCCAGCTGGACAGGGGAATTTCATGAGCAGTTCTTC CASWTGEFHEQFF
- TRBJ1-1 - TRBV4-2 TGTGCCAGCAGCCAAGTCCCGAGGGAGGGGACTGAAGCTTTCTTT CASSQVPREGTEAFF
- TRBJ1-6 TRBD1 TRBV6-1 TGTGCCAGCAGTGAAAACAGGGGTTCACCCCTCCACTTT CASSENRGSPLHF
- TRBJ2-4 - TRBV2 TGTGCCAGCAGTGAATTTGGCAGGAACAAAAACATTCAGTACTTC CASSEFGRNKNIQYF
- TRBJ2-3 - TRBV28 TGTGCCAGCACCACCCCGGGGGACGGTACGCAGTATTTT CASTTPGDGTQYF
- TRBJ2-7 TRBD2 TRBV10-3 TGTGCCATCAGTGAGCCTGGGGCTAGCGGGGGGGACTACGAGCAGTACTTC CAISEPGASGGDYEQYF
- TRBJ2-7 - TRBV5-4 TGTGCCAGCAGCTCCCGGGACTCACCCCTCGAGCAGTACTTC CASSSRDSPLEQYF
once TRBJ1-2 TRBD1 TRBV7-9 TGTGCCAGCAGCTTAATACCAGGGGGTCCTAACTATGGCTACACCTTC CASSLIPGGPNYGYTF
- TRBJ1-5 - TRBV6-6 TGTGCCAGCAGTGGACAGCGCAATCAGCCCCAGCATTTT CASSGQRNQPQHF
- TRBJ2-2 TRBD2 TRBV4-1 TGCGCCAGCAGCCGGGTCAGGGGAGCTAGCGGGCCGACCGGGGAGCTGTTTTTT CASSRVRGASGPTGELFF
once TRBJ1-2 TRBD1 TRBV2 TGTGCCAGCAAACGGGACAGCTACCGCTACCTTCCCTTC CASKRDSYRYLPF
- TRBJ2-1 TRBD1 TRBV10-3 TGTGCCATCAGTGAACCCGGGACAGGGGGATGGAATGAGCAGTTCTTC CAISEPGTGGWNEQFF
- TRBJ1-3 - TRBV29-1 TGCAGCGCCCTTGGGCCCTCTGGAAACACCATATATTTT CSALGPSGNTIYF
- TRBJ1-1 - TRBV23-1 TGCGCCAGCAGTCAATCGGGGGCCAGGGGTGGAACTGAAGCTTTCTTT CASSQSGARGGTEAFF
- TRBJ2-7 - TRBV9 TGTGCCAGCAGCGTACAGAGCGGCGCTGTAGACGAGCAGTACTTC CASSVQSGAVDEQYF
- TRBJ1-6 - TRBV9 TGTGCCAGCAGCGAGTCCCAGGGGTCGAATTCACCCCTCCACTTT CASSESQGSNSPLHF
- TRBJ2-3 - TRBV19 TGTGCCAGTAGTATTTGGGGGGACGTAAGCACAGATACGCAGTATTTT CASSIWGDVSTDTQYF
- TRBJ2-5 - TRBV28 TGTGCCAGCCGACTCTTCCTCCAAGAGACCCAGTACTTC CASRLFLQETQYF
- TRBJ2-7 TRBD1 TRBV11-1 TGTGCCAGCAGCTCAAGCTCCGACAGGGCCCTCTACGAGCAGTACTTC CASSSSSDRALYEQYF
- TRBJ2-7 - TRBV19 TGTGCCAGTAGACCCGGGATCACCTCCTACGAGCAGTACTTC CASRPGITSYEQYF
- TRBJ1-3 - TRBV11-2 TGTGCCAGCAGCTCGCCCGGGACACGGAGGACCATATATTTT CASSSPGTRRTIYF
- TRBJ2-7 TRBD1 TRBV4-1 TGCGCCAGCAGCCTAGTCCCGGGACAGTCCTCCTACGAGCAGTACTTC CASSLVPGQSSYEQYF
- TRBJ2-6 - TRBV19 TGTGCCAGTAGTATAGGGACAGGTGCGGGAGGGGCCAACGTCCTGACTTTC CASSIGTGAGGANVLTF
- TRBJ1-1 - TRBV5-1 TGCGCCAGCAGCTGGGGTGACTCGAGGGCCACTGAAGCTTTCTTT CASSWGDSRATEAFF
- TRBJ2-1 TRBD1 TRBV28 TGTGCCAGCAGTACCCCCGACAGGGCCAATGAGCAGTTCTTC CASSTPDRANEQFF
- TRBJ2-1 TRBD2 TRBV3-1/TRBV3-2 TGTGCCAGCAGCCCCTTAGCGGGGAGCTCCTACAATGAGCAGTTCTTC CASSPLAGSSYNEQFF